This TCR beta chain was identified during a study of cytomegalovirus exposure and HLA in healthy donors. Overall study results and limits: Based on reports, TCR beta sequences accurately predicted HLA-A and HLA-B alleles for most subjects. HLA restriction was apparent for most CMV-associated TCR beta chains in a later analysis. Among TCR sequences, most were rare, though some public TCRs appeared in many donors.

Primers for the PCR totalled 60 Vbeta and 13 Jbeta. Assay used: immunoSEQ multiplex PCR; TCRdb lists only in-frame clones, some missing. Of about 110,000 clones in the sample, 70% to 85% are singletons; the top ten hold over 3%. Remarks on this clone: What it binds is unknown.

The CDR3 consists of 12 residues. Germline loops: CDR1 MDHEN, CDR2 SYDVKM. The junction had 0 bases not matched to a gene; V was cut back by 3 bases and J by 4 bases. The chain combines TRBV28 with TRBJ2-7, with TRBD1 matching over 7 bases. The source is a woman aged 40 to 49 in good health and CMV-seronegative. The sequenced sample was PBMCs. The CDR3 loop reads CASSLDRYEQYF. CDR3 nucleotides: TGTGCCAGCAGTTTGGACAGGTACGAGCAGTACTTC.